This TCR beta chain comes out of a study of read filtering for tumor transcriptome and immune sequencing. On the study more broadly: Mean patient age was around 66 years, range roughly 45 to 85; approximately 18 male, over twelve female. Per sample, TCR-region reads ranged about 4 to 11 million by IR-seq, roughly 85 to 1,400 by RNA-seq.

This library used roughly 400 ng RNA and molecular barcoded adaptors spanning alpha/delta and beta/gamma chains. Using its own MiXCR run on the reads, TCRdb lists one record per CDR3 protein. The table has about 86,000 distinct CDR3 sequences, 9% to 15% seen once. The CDR3 spans 13 residues. Germline V lookup: CDR1 DFQATT, CDR2 SNEGSKA (reference sequence). Trimming shortened V by 1 base and J by 4 bases, and 10 bases separated the two germline ends. Whole-study results and caveats: Approximately 82% of IR-seq clonotypes had one read, totaling approximately 4% of reads; RNA-seq: around 70% and 40%. Compared with RNA-seq, IR-seq gave much higher clonotype depth and reliability.

At least ten counts were recorded for this clonotype. Its antigen is not identified. Specimen: a population of CD138-negative cells sorted from bone marrow. The chain employs TRBV20-1 and TRBJ1-1; D is perhaps TRBD1 (5 bases). The TCR originated in a donor aged 40 or over with multiple myeloma. This CDR3 reads CSARAEGITEAFF. In DNA form, the CDR3 reads TGCAGTGCTAGAGCCGAGGGGATCACTGAAGCTTTCTTT.